Sequencing of this TCR beta chain was carried out in a study of CD8 T cells in Susac syndrome. While CD8+ and CD4+ T cells were isolated negatively, TEMRA cells were enriched by FACS. CDR1 and CDR2 (germline): LGHNA, YSLEER. The V gene end was trimmed by 1 base and the J gene end by 0 bases; junction bases not matched to a gene: 2. CDR3 size: 16 residues. This clonotype has a handful of counts. It was with random hexamers that roughly 0.5 to 1 ug RNA was reverse transcribed. In TCRdb, the immunoSEQ multiplex PCR reads were re-called with MiXCR into one record per CDR3 protein. The sample comprises fewer than 350,000 distinct CDR3 sequences, around 89% of which are singletons, and approximately 0.2% rests with the top ten.

The sequenced material came from CD8+ T cells from PBMCs. The chain uses TRBV4-3 and TRBJ2-2, with TRBD1 identical over 7 bases. The sequence came from a human donor with multiple sclerosis. The CDR3, as DNA: TGCGCCAGCAGCCAAGGGGGACAGCCGAACACCGGGGAGCTGTTTTTT. This translates into CASSQGGQPNTGELFF.